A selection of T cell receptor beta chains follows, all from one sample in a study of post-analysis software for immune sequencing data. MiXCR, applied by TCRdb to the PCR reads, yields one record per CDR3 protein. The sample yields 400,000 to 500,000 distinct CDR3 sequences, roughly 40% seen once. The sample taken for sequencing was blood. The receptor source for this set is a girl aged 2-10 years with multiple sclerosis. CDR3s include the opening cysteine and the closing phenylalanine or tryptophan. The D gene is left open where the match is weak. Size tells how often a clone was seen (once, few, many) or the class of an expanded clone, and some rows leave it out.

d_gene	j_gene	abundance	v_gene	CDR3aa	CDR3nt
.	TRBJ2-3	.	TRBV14	CASSQDDILGTDTQYF	TGTGCCAGCAGCCAAGATGACATTTTGGGCACAGATACGCAGTATTTT
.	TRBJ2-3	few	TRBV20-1	CSARGGGTDHSDTQYF	TGCAGTGCTAGAGGGGGCGGGACAGACCACAGTGATACGCAGTATTTT
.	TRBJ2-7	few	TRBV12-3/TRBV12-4	CASSLGTWGDYEQYF	TGTGCCAGCAGTTTAGGGACGTGGGGGGACTACGAGCAGTACTTC
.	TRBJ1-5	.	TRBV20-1	CSAKRGFGYQPQHF	TGCAGTGCTAAACGGGGGTTTGGGTATCAGCCCCAGCATTTT
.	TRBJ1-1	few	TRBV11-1	CASSYRQDTEAFF	TGTGCCAGCAGCTACCGACAAGACACTGAAGCTTTCTTT
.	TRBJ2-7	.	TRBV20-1	CSARDTVSGQRSEQYF	TGCAGTGCTAGAGATACAGTATCTGGACAACGATCCGAGCAGTACTTC
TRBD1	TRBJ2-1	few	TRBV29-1	CSAYRGASSYNEQFF	TGCAGCGCTTACAGGGGGGCGAGCTCCTACAATGAGCAGTTCTTC
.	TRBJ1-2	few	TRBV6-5	CASSFWGSRSGNGYTF	TGTGCCAGCAGTTTTTGGGGGTCGAGGAGCGGTAATGGCTACACCTTC
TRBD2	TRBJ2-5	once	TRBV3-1	CASSPASGRALETQYF	TGTGCCAGCAGCCCCGCCAGCGGGAGGGCCTTAGAGACCCAGTACTTC
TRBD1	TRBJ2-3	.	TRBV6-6	CATDRDTDTQYF	TGTGCCACCGACAGGGACACAGATACGCAGTATTTT
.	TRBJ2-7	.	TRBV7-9	CGSSLGTEQYF	TGTGGCAGCAGCTTAGGGACCGAGCAGTACTTC
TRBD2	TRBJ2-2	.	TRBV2	CASSLAASGELFF	TGTGCCAGCAGTCTAGCGGCTAGCGGGGAGCTGTTTTTT
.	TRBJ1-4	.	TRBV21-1	CASSKGAGNGNEKLFF	TGTGCCAGCAGCAAAGGAGCCGGGAATGGTAATGAAAAACTGTTTTTT
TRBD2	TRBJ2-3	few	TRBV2	CASRGGGAADTQYF	TGTGCCAGCAGAGGCGGGGGGGCCGCAGATACGCAGTATTTT
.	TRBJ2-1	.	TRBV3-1	CASSQLSGDEQFF	TGTGCCAGCAGCCAACTCAGTGGCGATGAGCAGTTCTTC
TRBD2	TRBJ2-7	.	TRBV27	CASSYNSGRANPYEQYF	TGTGCCAGCAGTTATAATAGCGGGAGGGCAAACCCCTACGAGCAGTACTTC
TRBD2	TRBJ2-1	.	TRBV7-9	CASSPGLASYEQFF	TGTGCCAGCAGCCCAGGACTAGCGAGTTATGAGCAGTTCTTC
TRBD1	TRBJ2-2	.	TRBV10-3	CAISPQGAVNTGELFF	TGTGCCATCAGTCCACAGGGGGCGGTGAACACCGGGGAGCTGTTTTTT
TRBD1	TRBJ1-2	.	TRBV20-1	CSAAQGDRGNYGYTF	TGCAGTGCTGCCCAGGGGGACAGGGGGAACTATGGCTACACCTTC
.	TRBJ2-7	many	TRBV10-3	CAISESIWRRQGEQYF	TGTGCCATCAGTGAGTCGATTTGGAGACGTCAGGGCGAGCAGTACTTC
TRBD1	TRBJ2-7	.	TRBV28	CASSLQGQGSTEQYF	TGTGCCAGCAGTTTACAAGGACAGGGATCTACCGAGCAGTACTTC
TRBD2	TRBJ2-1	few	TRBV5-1	CASSLGLAGREQFF	TGCGCCAGCAGCTTGGGGTTAGCGGGAAGGGAGCAGTTCTTC
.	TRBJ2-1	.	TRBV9	CASSGAPPYEQFF	TGTGCCAGCAGCGGAGCCCCTCCGTACGAGCAGTTCTTC
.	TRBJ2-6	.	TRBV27	CASSYLGGVLTF	TGTGCCAGCAGTTACCTCGGAGGCGTCCTGACTTTC